The present entry profiles one T cell receptor (beta chain) with its context. Its antigen is undetermined. These data are taken from a study of cytomegalovirus exposure and HLA in healthy donors. Findings and limits, study-wide: Reportedly, diagnosis of cytomegalovirus status by the classifier showed high specificity and sensitivity. Associated with cytomegalovirus, according to the listing, were 150 to 200 TCR beta chains.

Germline lookup yields CDR1 SGDLS and CDR2 YYNGEE. V lost 0 bases and J lost 6, with 9 bases in between. This CDR3 has 14 amino acids. The PCR was carried out with 60 Vbeta primers and 13 Jbeta primers. The assay was immunoSEQ multiplex PCR, and TCRdb's table has in-frame clones only and misses some. The repertoire holds about 130,000 clones, with 72% as singletons. The V call is TRBV9, the J call TRBJ2-2, with unresolved D. The TCR was taken from a man in his thirties or forties in good health and CMV-seronegative. The specimen was PBMCs. In DNA, the CDR3 is TGTGCCAGCAGCGTAGGTCTGGGCCCCGGGGAGCTGTTTTTT. Its protein is CASSVGLGPGELFF.